The sequence of this TCR beta chain was determined in a study of low-dose radiotherapy and immunotherapy resistance in tumors. Background on the study: The drug cyclophosphamide was given into a vein at 200 mg/m2 every two weeks, one day before radiation and immunotherapy.

Patients who could take part had advanced solid tumors with no tumor-infiltrating lymphocytes. First-strand cDNA relied on TRAV- and TRBV-specific primers spanning alpha and beta chains. A constant-region primer paired with the V-primer adapter amplified TCRs over about 20 PCR cycles. One entry per CDR3 protein results from TCRdb running MiXCR on the reads. The sample holds 16,000 or so distinct CDR3 sequences, less than 85% seen once. This CDR3 has 14 residues. The germline V gene has CDR1 SGHAT and CDR2 FQNNGV. V shed 4 bases and J shed 2 bases, with 12 bases lying between them. The chain recombines TRBV11-2 with TRBJ2-7; a weak D match, TRBD2 (5 bases). This sequence originates from a human donor with advanced metastatic prostate, ovarian, gallbladder or colorectal cancer (not recorded which). This table probably holds off-target reads from a library built for another chain. CDR3 coding DNA: TGTGCCAGCAGCTCTAGCTTATCGGCCTACGAGCAGTACTTC. Translated, it gives CASSSSLSAYEQYF.